This TCR beta chain was recorded in a study of blood T cell repertoires in COVID-19. Cohorts were assigned according to the clinical history that participants reported. Assay used: immunoSEQ multiplex PCR; TCRdb lists only in-frame clones, some missing. The sample includes around 140,000 clones, approximately 90% of them seen just once. This clone occurred once. This TCR derives from a woman aged 40 to 49 who had been exposed to COVID-19. Material for sequencing was PBMCs or T cells enriched from blood (not recorded which).

The CDR3 DNA follows: TGTGCCACCAGCAGAGGTGGACTAGCGGTAGCCAAAAACATTCAGTACTTC. It encodes CATSRGGLAVAKNIQYF. The chain carries TRBV15 and TRBJ2-4; 10 bases align to TRBD2. CDR1 is LNHNV and CDR2 is YYDKDF in the germline V gene (reference sequence). CDR3 length: 17 amino acids. V was clipped by 1 base and J by 0 bases; unmatched bases: 3.